This T cell receptor (beta chain) was observed in a study of T cell responses to AZD1222 COVID-19 vaccine (dated by TCRdb to the early 2020s). In the study overall: TCR sequencing was performed for fewer than 250 trial participants, of whom around 210 were given two doses of AZD1222 and around 25 were given two doses of MenACWY control vaccine. Enrollment into the trials was organized by age into subgroups of 18-55, 56-69 and 70-plus years, and those subgroups contained 148, 28 and 57 TCR-sequenced participants, respectively. The study at large found these results: A significant rise in spike-specific TCR breadth and depth was observed after two AZD1222 doses relative to day 0 and relative to MenACWY recipients. Conclusions about previously exposed vaccinees are limited because only five or six AZD1222 recipients were SARS-CoV-2 seropositive at baseline. Nearly half of unique spike-specific TCRs reportedly recognized epitopes outside regions mutated in the B.1.351 and B.1.1.7 variants. The 56-69-year group was small, and its depth increase did not reach significance, likely because of low power. Participants were mostly white British, with more females than males. The authors suggested clonal diversity may have been underestimated. The vaccine-associated CD4 TCRs covered the entire spike protein, and the dominant responses fell in regions 160-218 and 743-854. Because no day 14 peak-response samples were available, the repertoires could be characterized only after the peak T cell response.

For this clone: No cognate antigen has been identified for it. No base qualities exist here, and no much larger clone lies one base off it.

The sample's time point label, decoded: about 28 days (+/-7) after the second vaccine dose. AZD1222 recipients given second doses at about 4 weeks or at about 12 weeks were pooled, since spike-specific TCR depth and breadth were not found to differ between the two schedules. Vaccinee samples came from UK trials COV001 and COV002, including a single-blind randomized controlled phase 2/3 trial of AZD1222 (ChAdOx1 nCoV-19) in healthy adults. For TCRbeta chain sequencing, PBMC samples were collected from trial participants at day 0 and at day 28 after the second dose. Sequences MRHNA (CDR1) and SNTAGT (CDR2) are obtained from the germline V gene. Trimming takes 2 bases from V and 8 bases from J, and the germline ends sit 9 bases apart. Including cysteine and phenylalanine, the CDR3 has 12 amino acids. Of all the DNA, just the CDR3 is kept, 36 bases in frame from base 1. The CDR3 regions of human TCRbeta chains were analyzed by immunosequencing. As for the original processing: TCRs in the repertoires were compared against a reference library of SARS-CoV-2-specific TCRs that had been generated with the MIRA antigen-specificity platform. Breadth was defined as the fraction of unique TCRs that were SARS-CoV-2-associated. Depth was defined as the fraction of total T cells that were SARS-CoV-2-associated. Using the MIRA data, every spike-specific TCR was mapped to the spike region that the TCR reacted to and assigned to either a CD4 or a CD8 class. Log10-transformed breadth and depth values were compared by one-way ANOVA with Sidak's multiple comparisons tests. Sourced from immuneACCESS, this table was stored by TCRdb with only in-frame sequences that have V and J called. A share of the clones is absent; for the studies checked, an unresolved V gene accounts for under half, and the remainder has no known explanation. That table gives V, J and clone size, and the DNA gave D and trimming. The sample profile shows 250,000 to 300,000 clones; about 94% of them were found once. The biggest ten clones account for around 0.5% of the sample.

This specimen was peripheral blood, taken 28 days after the second AZD1222 dose. This receptor was taken from an adult who received the AZD1222 COVID-19 vaccine. The rearrangement combines TRBV6-4 with TRBJ1-2, with the identity of the D gene unclear. The sequenced DNA: TGTGCCAGCAGTGACCGCCTTGGGGGCTACACCTTC. The resulting protein is CASSDRLGGYTF.